These 23 T cell receptor beta chains came from one sample sequenced in a study of blood T cell repertoires in COVID-19. Clones were read by immunoSEQ multiplex PCR, and TCRdb kept only the in-frame ones, dropping some. The data contain tens of thousands of clones, 70% to 90% of them singletons. The specimen sequenced was peripheral blood. These receptors came from a woman of 80 years or more with acute or convalescent COVID-19.

The chain is built from TRBV19 and TRBJ1-1; no definite D call. The germline V gene encodes CDR1 LNHDA and CDR2 SQIVND (reference sequence). This CDR3 comprises 13 residues. Trimming left V 3 bases short and J 1 base short, with 6 bases between. The CDR3 region has the DNA TGTGCCAGTAGTATTTATCCGAACACTGAAGCTTTCTTT. It translates to CASSIYPNTEAFF.

This clone was detected only a few times. This chain uses TRBV7-3 with TRBJ1-2, with no clear D. V was trimmed by 5 bases and J by 7 bases, leaving 14 bases between them. The CDR3 runs 13 residues. From germline, CDR1 is SGHTA and CDR2 FQGTGA. CDR3 nucleotides: TGTGCCAGCAGCCCTCGGGGAACGGGTGGCTACACCTTC. It is translated as CASSPRGTGGYTF. The full variable domain, rest sourced from reference TRBV7-3 and TRBJ1-2, is GAGVSQTPSNKVTEKGKYVELRCDPISGHTALYWYRQSLGQGPEFLIYFQGTGAADDSGLPNDRFFAVRPEGSVSTLKIQRTERGDSAVYLCASSPRGTGGYTFGSGTRLTVV.

This clone showed up just a few times. The chain joins TRBV30 to TRBJ2-2, with D maybe TRBD1 (6 bases). In germline, CDR1 is GTSNPN, CDR2 SVGIG (reference sequence). The CDR3 is made up of 14 amino acids. V lost 2 bases and J 3 bases, leaving 10 bases between the germline ends. CDR3 in amino acids: CAWSRDIYTGELFF. The CDR3, as DNA: TGTGCCTGGAGTCGGGACATCTACACCGGGGAGCTGTTTTTT.

This clone was seen just once. The chain is built from TRBV7-9 and TRBJ1-1; 7 nucleotides line up with TRBD1. The germline gives CDR1 SEHNR, CDR2 FQNEAQ (reference sequence). This CDR3 contains 15 residues. Trimming removed 5 bases from V and 0 bases from J; junction bases left unmatched: 6. The CDR3 sequence: CASSPMGQLNTEAFF. CDR3 coding DNA: TGTGCCAGCAGCCCCATGGGACAGTTGAACACTGAAGCTTTCTTT.

This chain connects TRBV5-4 to TRBJ1-4; 9 positions match TRBD1. The CDR3 consists of 14 residues. The junction had 1 base not matched to a gene; V was cut back by 0 bases and J by 7 bases. The germline CDR1 and CDR2 sequences are SGHNT and YYREEE (reference sequence). The CDR3 coding sequence is TGTGCCAGCAGCTTGGGGGGACAGGGTGAAAAACTGTTTTTT. Translation: CASSLGGQGEKLFF. Based on the CDR3 plus reference TRBV5-4 and TRBJ1-4, the full variable domain is ETGVTQSPTHLIKTRGQQVTLRCSSQSGHNTVSWYQQALGQGPQFIFQYYREEENGRGNFPPRFSGLQFPNYSSELNVNALELDDSALYLCASSLGGQGEKLFFGSGTQLSVL.

The rearrangement joins TRBV19 to TRBJ2-2, with no clear D. The ends were cut back, 3 bases at V and 0 bases at J, with 8 bases in the middle. Germline V lookup: CDR1 LNHDA, CDR2 SQIVND (reference sequence). The CDR3 is 15 amino acids. DNA for the CDR3: TGTGCCAGTAGTATCTTAGTGACGAACACCGGGGAGCTGTTTTTT. Its translation: CASSILVTNTGELFF. The full variable domain, in which reference TRBV19 and TRBJ2-2 provide the parts outside the CDR3, is DGGITQSPKYLFRKEGQNVTLSCEQNLNHDAMYWYRQDPGQGLRLIYYSQIVNDFQKGDIAEGYSVSREKKESFPLTVTSAQKNPTAFYLCASSILVTNTGELFFGEGSRLTVL.

The chain carries TRBV30 and TRBJ2-5; the match to TRBD2 covers 9 bases. The germline V gene encodes CDR1 GTSNPN and CDR2 SVGIG (reference sequence). The CDR3 sequence is 17 residues long. The ends lost 2 bases at V and 5 bases at J; junction bases unmatched: 15. This CDR3 is CAWSPPRGGGAWETQYF. CDR3 nucleotides: TGTGCCTGGAGTCCCCCTCGGGGCGGGGGGGCCTGGGAGACCCAGTACTTC.

In DNA form, the CDR3 reads TGTGCCACCCACATTCACGGGTACAATGAGCAGTTCTTC. Its translation: CATHIHGYNEQFF. This chain connects TRBV28 to TRBJ2-1; D is unresolved. CDR1 MDHEN and CDR2 SYDVKM come from the germline V gene. The CDR3 covers 13 residues. With 10 bases removed from V and 4 bases from J, the gap between germline ends came to 14 bases.

This chain's CDR3 is CASSQDHRVSYNEQFF. CDR3 DNA sequence: TGTGCCAGCAGCCAGGATCACAGGGTGTCCTACAATGAGCAGTTCTTC. V and J are TRBV5-5 and TRBJ2-1, with a tentative D call TRBD1 (6 bases). The CDR3 is 16 residues long. Between the trimmed V and J ends, which lost 4 bases and 1 base, there was a span of 15 bases. Germline V gives CDR1 SGHKS, CDR2 YYEKEE (reference sequence).

The chain joins TRBV7-9 to TRBJ1-2, with a weak D call TRBD1 (6 bases). Germline V gene lookup returns CDR1 SEHNR and CDR2 FQNEAQ (reference sequence). Trimming took 4 bases from V and 4 from J, leaving 10 bases between them. The CDR3 has 13 amino acids. The CDR3: CASSYGQSYGYTF. The CDR3 DNA reads as TGTGCCAGCAGCTATGGACAGAGCTATGGCTACACCTTC.

V is TRBV12-5 and J is TRBJ2-2; 10 bases align to TRBD2. V lost 1 base, J lost 6 bases, and 5 bases stayed unmatched. CDR3 length equals 16 residues. The germline V gene has CDR1 LGHNT and CDR2 FRNRAP. Here the CDR3 DNA reads TGTGCTAGTGGTTTGGCTAGCGGGAGAACCCCCGGGGAGCTGTTTTTT. The encoded protein is CASGLASGRTPGELFF. The variable domain in full, completed from reference TRBV12-5 and TRBJ2-2, reads DARVTQTPRHKVTEMGQEVTMRCQPILGHNTVFWYRQTMMQGLELLAYFRNRAPLDDSGMPKDRFSAEMPDATLATLKIQPSEPRDSAVYFCASGLASGRTPGELFFGEGSRLTVL.

A single count supports this clone. The genes are TRBV10-1 and TRBJ2-3, with 9 bases matching TRBD2. Germline CDR1 is WNHNN and CDR2 is SYGVQD (reference sequence). Unmatched junction bases numbered 3, after V lost 0 bases and J lost 2 bases. The CDR3 extends over 16 amino acids. The CDR3 protein is CASSESGGGATDTQYF. The CDR3 DNA reads as TGCGCCAGCAGTGAGTCGGGCGGGGGGGCCACAGATACGCAGTATTTT.

The rearrangement joins TRBV29-1 to TRBJ2-7, with a weak D call TRBD2 (6 bases). From germline, CDR1 is SQVTM and CDR2 ANQGSEA. With 0 bases removed from V and 3 bases from J, the gap between germline ends came to 15 bases. The CDR3 is 15 amino acids. The CDR3 DNA reads as TGCAGCGTTGAAGAGACCGGGGGTGCCCTCTACGAGCAGTACTTC. It yields the protein CSVEETGGALYEQYF.

With respect to this clone: This same CDR3 is encoded by further DNA sequences in the sample. The chain uses TRBV5-1 and TRBJ1-2; D remains ambiguous. The germline V gene has CDR1 SGHRS and CDR2 YFSETQ. The length of the CDR3 is 14 residues. Between the trimmed V and J ends, which lost 3 bases and 0 bases, there was a span of 9 bases. The CDR3 nucleotides read TGCGCCAGCAGCTCGGACTCCCCTAACTATGGCTACACCTTC. Translated, it gives CASSSDSPNYGYTF.

This chain connects TRBV13 to TRBJ2-3; a weak D match, TRBD2 (5 bases). V lost 4 bases and J 3 bases, leaving 14 bases between the germline ends. Germline V gene data show CDR1 as PRHDT and CDR2 as FYEKMQ (reference sequence). There are 15 residues in the CDR3. The CDR3 sequence: CASSSERGVTDTQYF. Here the CDR3 DNA reads TGTGCCAGCAGCTCCGAACGGGGAGTAACAGATACGCAGTATTTT. The variable domain in full, completed from reference TRBV13 and TRBJ2-3, reads AAGVIQSPRHLIKEKRETATLKCYPIPRHDTVYWYQQGPGQDPQFLISFYEKMQSDKGSIPDRFSAQQFSDYHSELNMSSLELGDSALYFCASSSERGVTDTQYFGPGTRLTVL.

The chain recombines TRBV10-3 with TRBJ2-3; D is possibly TRBD1 (5 bases). The CDR3 is 15 amino acids. Germline V gives CDR1 ENHRY, CDR2 SYGVKD. V was pared by 10 bases and J by 1 base, with 18 bases between. The CDR3 DNA reads TGTGCCACCAGGACAAGCAGGGATGGCACAGATACGCAGTATTTT. It codes for CATRTSRDGTDTQYF.

The chain employs TRBV14 and TRBJ1-1; no definite D call. The germline V gene has CDR1 SGHDN and CDR2 FVKESK. The CDR3 has 11 amino acids. The V end lost 4 bases, the J end lost 8 bases, and 8 bases lay between the germline ends. The chain's CDR3 is CASSPYREAFF. In DNA form, the CDR3 reads TGTGCCAGCAGCCCATACAGAGAAGCTTTCTTT.

The genes are TRBV19 and TRBJ1-1, with 11 positions matching TRBD1. Germline V gives CDR1 LNHDA, CDR2 SQIVND (reference sequence). Unmatched junction bases numbered 6, after V lost 5 bases and J lost 1 base. This CDR3 spans 16 amino acids. The CDR3 protein is CASSLRTGGENTEAFF. In DNA form, the CDR3 reads TGTGCCAGTAGTCTCCGGACAGGGGGCGAGAACACTGAAGCTTTCTTT.

The chain recombines TRBV6-5 with TRBJ2-5, with TRBD1 as a possible D gene (6 bases). Looked up from germline, CDR1 is MNHEY and CDR2 is SVGAGI. The length of the CDR3 is 16 residues. The V gene lost 0 bases and the J gene lost 5 bases, with 16 bases spanning the gap. CDR3 amino acids: CASSYSRFQGRETQYF. In nucleotides, the CDR3 is TGTGCCAGCAGTTACTCGAGGTTCCAGGGGCGTGAGACCCAGTACTTC.

The CDR3: CASSEGTRFSNEQFF. For the CDR3, the DNA is TGTGCCAGCAGTGAGGGGACTAGATTTTCCAATGAGCAGTTCTTC. The V call is TRBV2, the J call TRBJ2-1; 8 positions match TRBD2. The CDR3 loop spans 15 amino acids. V trimming: 3 bases; J trimming: 6 bases; junction bases outside the gene matches: 7. CDR1 is SNHLY and CDR2 is FYNNEI in the germline V gene.

The J gene is TRBJ2-1, the V gene TRBV6-5, with D perhaps TRBD2 (7 bases). This CDR3 is built from 14 residues. Germline V lookup: CDR1 MNHEY, CDR2 SVGAGI. With 8 bases removed from V and 7 bases from J, the gap between germline ends came to 18 bases. The CDR3 here is CASARGGAQNEQFF. CDR3 DNA: TGTGCCAGCGCCCGAGGGGGGGCGCAAAATGAGCAGTTCTTC.

The chain couples TRBV28 to TRBJ2-5; TRBD1 matches at 9 bases. Germline V gives CDR1 MDHEN, CDR2 SYDVKM. The CDR3 runs 16 residues. The junction had 12 bases not matched to a gene; V was cut back by 5 bases and J by 5 bases. CDR3 DNA sequence: TGTGCCAGCAGTGCCCCCCGGGACAGGGTAAGGGAGACCCAGTACTTC. It is translated as CASSAPRDRVRETQYF.

V usage is TRBV6-6 and J usage is TRBJ1-6; no clear D gene. V was cut by 6 bases and J by 5 bases, with 17 bases left in between. Per the germline V gene, CDR1 is MNHNY and CDR2 is SVGAGI (reference sequence). CDR3 length equals 16 residues. CDR3 region: CASRPAQSRDNSPLHF. The DNA of the CDR3 is TGTGCCAGCAGACCCGCCCAGTCGCGGGATAATTCACCCCTCCACTTT.